This T cell receptor beta chain was sequenced in a study of T cells after posttransplantation cyclophosphamide. Study results and limitations: Recipient CMV seropositivity and CMV reactivation strongly tracked TRB clonality. Blood and skin or GI T cell repertoires showed limited TRB overlap. Donor CD8+ memory clones often dominated recipient blood repertoires at later times.

The CDR3 extends over 17 amino acids. V shed 3 bases, J shed 3 bases, and the junction held 13 bases outside the gene matches. Germline CDR1 is KGHSH and CDR2 is LQKENI. Here immunoSEQ multiplex PCR was the method, and the copy in TCRdb shows in-frame clones only, minus some. Among roughly 11,000 clones listed, around 80% were seen once. This clone has only a few counts. Its specificity is unknown. Controls had myeloablative marrow grafts with methotrexate and calcineurin inhibitor, sampled at 1 year. The clonotype originates from a male patient in his thirties who received an allogeneic stem cell transplant from an unrelated donor, was CMV-positive, and had acute GVHD only. Some T cells may originate from the graft donor. The V gene is TRBV18, the J gene TRBJ1-1, with 7 bases aligning to TRBD1. The input for sequencing was PBMCs, taken about 350 days after allogeneic stem cell transplant with calcineurin inhibitor and methotrexate. The CDR3 here is CASSPLKSGGGHTEAFF. The CDR3 DNA reads as TGTGCCAGCTCACCTCTGAAATCGGGAGGGGGCCACACTGAAGCTTTCTTT.